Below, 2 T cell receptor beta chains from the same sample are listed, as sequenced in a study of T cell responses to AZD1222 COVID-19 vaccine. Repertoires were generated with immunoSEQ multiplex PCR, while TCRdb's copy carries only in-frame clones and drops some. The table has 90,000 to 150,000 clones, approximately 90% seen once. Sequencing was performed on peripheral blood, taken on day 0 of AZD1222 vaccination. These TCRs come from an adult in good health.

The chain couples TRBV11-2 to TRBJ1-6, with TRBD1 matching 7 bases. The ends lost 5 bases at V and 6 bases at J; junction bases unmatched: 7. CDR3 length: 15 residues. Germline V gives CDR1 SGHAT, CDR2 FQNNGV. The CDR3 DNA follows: TGTGCCAGCAGCCCCGACAGGGAACGTAATTCACCCCTCCACTTT. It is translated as CASSPDRERNSPLHF.

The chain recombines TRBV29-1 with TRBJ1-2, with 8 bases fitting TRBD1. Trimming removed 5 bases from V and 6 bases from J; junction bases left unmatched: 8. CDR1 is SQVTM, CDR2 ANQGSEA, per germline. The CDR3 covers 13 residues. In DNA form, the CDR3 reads TGCAGCGTTAGGCAGGGGGCCGCCGATGGCTACACCTTC. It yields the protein CSVRQGAADGYTF.